This record looks at one TCR beta chain sequence and its context. As handled by the study authors: It was from reference gene primer amplification that nucleated cell counts were estimated. The repertoire was sequenced with immunoSEQ multiplex PCR; TCRdb's copy has only in-frame clones and lacks some. That table supplies the V and J calls and clone size; D and trimming were determined from the DNA. The top ten hold roughly 2% of the sample, which has about 400,000 clones, 88% seen once. Cohort allocation depended upon clinical history that participants reported. This specimen comes from a study of blood T cell repertoires in COVID-19. Study information: The study drew acute and convalescent COVID-19 samples from the United States, Italy and Spain. PBMCs, B-cell-depleted T cells, or T cells were the source of the cDNA or gDNA that made up the material.

The CDR3 length is 16 residues. J gave up 3 bases and V 1 base, and 4 bases lay outside the gene matches. Per germline, CDR1 SGHRS and CDR2 YFSETQ. The sequence was obtained from a woman in her forties with acute COVID-19. The material sequenced was PBMCs or T cells enriched from blood (not recorded which). The chain carries TRBV5-1 and TRBJ2-2; TRBD2 agrees at 9 bases. CDR3 DNA: TGCGCCAGCAGCTTGTCTGCGGGGGGGGACACCGGGGAGCTGTTTTTT. Translation gives CASSLSAGGDTGELFF.